The clone carrying this T cell receptor (beta chain) was seen a few times. The antigen is not known. The record originates from a study of radiotherapy plus CTLA-4 blockade in lung cancer. Study-wide background: Across the patients, objective responses occurred in about 19%, and disease control in 31%.

Sequencing was performed with immunoSEQ multiplex PCR; in TCRdb, only in-frame clones are kept and a portion is missing. The sample records tens of thousands of clones, under 80% being singletons. The study, taken as a whole, reports: It was early blood T cell clone dynamics, with interferon-beta, that reportedly best predicted response. Peripheral blood showed expansion of tumor-derived TCR clones after radiotherapy and ipilimumab.

There are 15 residues in the CDR3. The V gene lost 4 bases and the J gene lost 3 bases, with 16 bases spanning the gap. Germline CDR1 reads LNHDA; CDR2 reads SQIVND (reference sequence). The chain has TRBV19 and TRBJ2-7; D gene ambiguous. The TCR originated in a human donor with non-small cell lung cancer who had a partial response to radiotherapy plus ipilimumab. Some clones in this sample may be carry-over from other donors' samples. Source: peripheral blood, taken from a patient treated with radiotherapy plus ipilimumab. The CDR3 DNA reads as TGTGCCAGTAGTAGCCCCGGAACTAACGACTACGAGCAGTACTTC. Its translation is CASSSPGTNDYEQYF.